This T cell receptor (beta chain) was documented in a study of blood T cell repertoires in COVID-19. The V segment lost 5 bases and the J segment 8 bases; nucleotides outside the gene matches: 10. The CDR3 runs 15 residues. In germline, CDR1 is SGHDT, CDR2 YYEEEE. The method was immunoSEQ multiplex PCR; TCRdb's version includes in-frame clones alone and lacks a portion of them. The table records 90,000 or so clones, around four fifths of them present only once. This TCR derives from a human donor in a cohort sampled during active COVID-19. The chain couples TRBV5-6 to TRBJ2-1; 10 bases are shared with TRBD2. The sample taken for sequencing was peripheral blood. The CDR3 nucleotides read TGTGCCAGCAGAAAGCGGGGGGGCTCGGGCGATGAGCAGTTCTTC. Protein sequence: CASRKRGGSGDEQFF.